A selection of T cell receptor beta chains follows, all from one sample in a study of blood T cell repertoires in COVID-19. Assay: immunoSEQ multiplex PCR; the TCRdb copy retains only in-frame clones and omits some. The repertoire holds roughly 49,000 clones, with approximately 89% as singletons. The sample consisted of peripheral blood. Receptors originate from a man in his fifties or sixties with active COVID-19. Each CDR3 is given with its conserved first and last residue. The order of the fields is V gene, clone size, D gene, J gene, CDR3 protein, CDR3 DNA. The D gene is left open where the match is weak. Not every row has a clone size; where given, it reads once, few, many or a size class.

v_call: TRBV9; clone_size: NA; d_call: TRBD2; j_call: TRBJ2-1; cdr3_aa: CASQATSGSRNEQFF; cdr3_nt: TGTGCCAGCCAAGCAACTAGCGGGAGTAGGAATGAGCAGTTCTTC
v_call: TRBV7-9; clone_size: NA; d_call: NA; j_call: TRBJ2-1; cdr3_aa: CASSLGLNEQFF; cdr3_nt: TGTGCCAGCAGCCTCGGACTCAATGAGCAGTTCTTC
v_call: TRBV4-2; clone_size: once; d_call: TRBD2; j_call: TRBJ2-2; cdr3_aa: CASSQDSGGTGELFF; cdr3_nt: TGTGCCAGCAGCCAAGATAGCGGGGGGACCGGGGAGCTGTTTTTT
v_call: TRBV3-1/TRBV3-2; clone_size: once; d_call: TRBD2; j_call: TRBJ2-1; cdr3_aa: CASSWAVASGSGEQFF; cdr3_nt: TGTGCCAGCAGCTGGGCTGTGGCTAGCGGGAGTGGTGAGCAGTTCTTC
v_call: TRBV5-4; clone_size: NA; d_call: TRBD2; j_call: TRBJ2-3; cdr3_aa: CASTTSGRNTQYF; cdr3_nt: TGTGCCAGCACGACTAGCGGGAGAAATACGCAGTATTTT
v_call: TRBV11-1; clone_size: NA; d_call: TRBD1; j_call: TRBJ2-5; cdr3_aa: CASSPRDRESETQYF; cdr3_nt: TGTGCCAGCAGCCCACGGGACAGGGAATCAGAGACCCAGTACTTC
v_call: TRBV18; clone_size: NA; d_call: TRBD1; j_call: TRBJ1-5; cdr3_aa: CASSPGQGGPQPQHF; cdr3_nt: TGTGCCAGCTCCCCGGGACAGGGTGGACCCCAGCCCCAGCATTTT
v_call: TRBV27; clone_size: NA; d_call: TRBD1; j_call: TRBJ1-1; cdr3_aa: CASHTSAGGTEAFF; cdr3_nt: TGTGCCAGCCATACCTCCGCAGGGGGCACTGAAGCTTTCTTT
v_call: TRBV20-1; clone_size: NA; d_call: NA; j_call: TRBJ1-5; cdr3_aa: CSASHRARGNQPQHF; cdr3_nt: TGCAGTGCTAGTCACCGGGCGAGGGGCAATCAGCCCCAGCATTTT
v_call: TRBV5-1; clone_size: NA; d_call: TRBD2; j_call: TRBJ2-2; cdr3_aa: CASSAPGGGNTGELFF; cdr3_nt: TGCGCCAGCAGCGCTCCCGGCGGGGGAAACACCGGGGAGCTGTTTTTT
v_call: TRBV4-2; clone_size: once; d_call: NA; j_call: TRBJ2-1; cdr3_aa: CASCGQIYNEQFF; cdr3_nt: TGTGCCAGCTGCGGACAGATCTACAATGAGCAGTTCTTC
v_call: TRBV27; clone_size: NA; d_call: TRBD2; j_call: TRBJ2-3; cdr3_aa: CASSPSGLAGADTQYF; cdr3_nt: TGTGCCAGCAGTCCATCGGGACTAGCGGGAGCAGATACGCAGTATTTT
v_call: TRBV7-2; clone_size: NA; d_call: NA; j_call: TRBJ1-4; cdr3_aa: CASSLVAGSTNEKLFF; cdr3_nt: TGTGCCAGCAGCTTAGTAGCCGGTTCAACTAATGAAAAACTGTTTTTT
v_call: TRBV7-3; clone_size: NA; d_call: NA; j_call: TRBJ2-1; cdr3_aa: CASSLTTRGSQFF; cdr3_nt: TGTGCCAGCAGCTTAACTACGCGGGGCTCACAGTTCTTC
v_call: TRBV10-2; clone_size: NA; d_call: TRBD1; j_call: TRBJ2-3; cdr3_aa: CASRGQGSTDTQYF; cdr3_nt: TGCGCCAGCAGAGGACAGGGAAGCACAGATACGCAGTATTTT
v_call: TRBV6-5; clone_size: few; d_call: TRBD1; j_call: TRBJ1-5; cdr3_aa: CASSRTGGDGQPQHF; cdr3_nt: TGTGCCAGCAGCCGGACAGGGGGGGATGGTCAGCCCCAGCATTTT
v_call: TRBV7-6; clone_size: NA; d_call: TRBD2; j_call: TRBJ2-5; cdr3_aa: CASSFAGLAGVKTQYF; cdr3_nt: TGTGCCAGCAGCTTCGCGGGACTAGCGGGAGTAAAGACCCAGTACTTC